Listed here is a single T cell receptor (beta chain). The antigen is undetermined. V lost 7 bases, J lost 5 bases, and 11 bases lay in between. The germline V gene encodes CDR1 SQVTM and CDR2 ANQGSEA. The CDR3 runs 11 residues. The data stem from a study of beta chain features in type 1 diabetes. The whole isolated RNA underwent reverse transcription, so sequencing captured expressed TCRB transcripts. Sequenced by immunoSEQ multiplex PCR; TCRdb stores in-frame clones only, minus some. This table holds some 110,000 clones, about 16% found once. Broader study findings: Shorter TCRB CDR3s, moderately but significantly so, were found in Type 1 diabetes patients in all four CD4+ subsets. Type 1 diabetes patients had VDJ junctions that carried fewer insertions and more deletions.

The chain combines TRBV29-1 with TRBJ2-5; weak D call: TRBD1 (6 bases). The sequencing input was central memory CD4+ T cells from blood. The receptor was isolated from a man aged 30 to 39 with type 1 diabetes. In nucleotides, the CDR3 is TGCAGCGCACAGGGTTCGGAGACCCAGTACTTC. Amino acid sequence: CSAQGSETQYF.